This T cell receptor beta chain was profiled in a study of blood T cell repertoires in COVID-19. Study at large: Sources were T cells, B-cell-depleted T cells, or PBMCs; the material itself was cDNA or gDNA.

V lost 2 bases and J lost 4; bases outside the gene matches: 7. The CDR3 loop spans 16 amino acids. Germline CDR1 and CDR2: SGHTA and FQGTGA. Clones were sequenced by immunoSEQ multiplex PCR, and TCRdb holds only the in-frame ones, with some missing. In the table there are 150,000 or so clones, over 65% of which are singletons. This clone was detected a few times. The sequencing sample was made of PBMCs or T cells enriched from blood (not recorded which). The clonotype originates from a woman aged 45 to 65 who had recovered from COVID-19. The chain employs TRBV7-3 and TRBJ2-1; 8 bases agree with TRBD2. The CDR3 DNA follows: TGTGCCAGCAGCTTAGTCCGGGGGGGTTCGTACAATGAGCAGTTCTTC. It translates to CASSLVRGGSYNEQFF.